This TCR beta chain was captured in a study of T cells in Graves' hyperthyroidism and ophthalmopathy. Findings of the study overall: From stable hyperthyroidism, ophthalmopathy was set apart by a 13 V-J model.

Trimming removed 4 bases at V and 2 bases at J, with 18 bases between. From germline, CDR1 is LGHNA and CDR2 YSLEER. The CDR3 is 16 residues long. This clonotype was counted ten times or more. The antigen remains unidentified. TCR beta CDR3 regions were amplified from RNA transcripts. Primed by the HTBI set, a first-round RT-PCR was run on the TCR CDR3. TCRdb reanalysed the multiplex PCR reads using MiXCR and keeps one entry per CDR3 protein. The table shows fewer than 400,000 distinct CDR3 sequences, with approximately 14% occurring only once. More than 9.5 ml fresh peripheral blood yielded the PBMCs. This rearrangement joins TRBV4-3 to TRBJ2-7, with D perhaps matching TRBD2 (5 bases). The receptor's source is a woman aged 18-29 years with Graves' hyperthyroidism that later progressed to Graves' ophthalmopathy. The material sequenced was blood. The CDR3 DNA reads as TGCGCCAGCAGCCCAGAAGTAGCCGGGATTACCTACGAGCAGTACTTC. Its translation is CASSPEVAGITYEQYF.